This T cell receptor (beta chain) was obtained from a study of T cell changes during pregnancy in multiple sclerosis. CDR1 and CDR2 (germline): SEHNR, FQNEAQ (reference sequence). The V and J ends lost 5 bases and 0 bases, in that order; junction bases with no gene match: 4. The CDR3 has 17 residues. Method: immunoSEQ multiplex PCR; TCRdb's copy keeps in-frame clones and lacks some. The sample lists 50,000 to 70,000 clones; roughly 93% were seen once. J is TRBJ2-6 and V is TRBV7-9, with 10 bases that match TRBD1. This clonotype was obtained from a female donor with multiple sclerosis, enrolled in a pregnancy study. Material: peripheral blood, obtained after pregnancy. Here the CDR3 DNA reads TGTGCCAGCAGCCCGGGACAGGGGCTCTCTGGGGCCAACGTCCTGACTTTC. Its translation is CASSPGQGLSGANVLTF.